This note documents a single T cell receptor (beta chain) sequence. These data are taken from a study of control samples from healthy donors and cancer patients. Libraries were prepared by immunoSEQ multiplex PCR; TCRdb keeps only in-frame clonotypes and omits some of them. This sample's clone table lists under 200,000 clones. CDR1 and CDR2 from the germline V gene are SEHNR and FQNEAQ (reference sequence). V lost 0 bases to trimming and J lost 3 bases, with 6 bases between them. CDR3 length: 14 amino acids. Sequenced sample: blood. The V and J genes are TRBV7-9 and TRBJ1-5; no definite D call. The receptor comes from a woman aged 25 to 39 in good health. The CDR3 protein is CASSLAGNNQPQHF. In nucleotides, the CDR3 is TGTGCCAGCAGCTTAGCAGGGAACAATCAGCCCCAGCATTTT.